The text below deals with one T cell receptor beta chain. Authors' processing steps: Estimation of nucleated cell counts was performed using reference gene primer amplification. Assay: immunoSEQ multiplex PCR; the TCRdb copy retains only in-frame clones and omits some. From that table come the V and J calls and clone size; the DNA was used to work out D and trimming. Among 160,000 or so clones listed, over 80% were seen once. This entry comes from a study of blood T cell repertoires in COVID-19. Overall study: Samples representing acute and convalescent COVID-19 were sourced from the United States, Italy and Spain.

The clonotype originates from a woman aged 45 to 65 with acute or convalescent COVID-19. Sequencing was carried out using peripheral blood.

The CDR3 nucleotides are TGTGCCAGCAGCTTAGGAACAGTCTACGAGCAGTACTTC. Amino acid sequence: CASSLGTVYEQYF. This rearrangement joins TRBV11-3 to TRBJ2-7; D is unclear. The V end was cut by 1 base, the J end by 3 bases, with 7 bases between. The CDR3 runs to 13 residues. CDR1 is SGHNT, CDR2 YENEEA, per germline.